The T cell receptor beta chain under discussion was sequenced for a study of CD8+ T cells in alopecia areata. Across the whole study: Tofacitinib ran for 6 to 18 months before 6 months off drug. General study results and limits: Higher clonality was seen in lesional scalp than in normal scalp, especially in alopecia totalis/universalis.

For this clone: Its antigen is as yet unknown.

Trimming pared 0 bases from V and 4 bases from J, leaving 7 bases between. The V gene's germline CDR1 is SGDLS and CDR2 YYNGEE. The CDR3 extends over 13 amino acids. RNA extraction was followed by reverse transcription into cDNA, which acted as the sequencing template. TCRdb's table, derived via immunoSEQ multiplex PCR, lists solely in-frame clones and lacks some. The data show over 85,000 clones, 35% to 45% seen once. The receptor was isolated from a human donor with alopecia areata. Sequencing used CD4+ T cells sorted from blood. The chain links TRBV9 to TRBJ1-1; D gene uncertain. For the CDR3, the DNA is TGTGCCAGCAGCGTAGCTACGGGCACTGAAGCTTTCTTT. This gives the protein CASSVATGTEAFF.